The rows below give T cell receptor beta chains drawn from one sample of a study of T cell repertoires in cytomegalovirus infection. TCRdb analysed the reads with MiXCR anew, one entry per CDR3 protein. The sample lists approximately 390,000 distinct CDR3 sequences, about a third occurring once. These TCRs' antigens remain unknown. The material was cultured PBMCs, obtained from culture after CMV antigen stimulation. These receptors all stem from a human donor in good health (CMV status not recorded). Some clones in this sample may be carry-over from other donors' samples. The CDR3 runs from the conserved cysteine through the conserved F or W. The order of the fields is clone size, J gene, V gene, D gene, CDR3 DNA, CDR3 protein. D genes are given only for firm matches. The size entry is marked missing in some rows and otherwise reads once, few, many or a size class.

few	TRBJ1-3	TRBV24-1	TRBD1	TGTGCCACCGCAGCCGGGACAGGGGAAGGGCTCTCTGGAAACACCATATATTTT	CATAAGTGEGLSGNTIYF
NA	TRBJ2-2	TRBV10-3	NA	TGTGCCGCAGGGCCTGGGACCGGGGAGCTGTTTTTT	CAAGPGTGELFF
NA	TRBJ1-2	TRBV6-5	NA	TGTGCCAGCAGTCGATCGGAGGGGGACTATGGCTACGCCTTC	CASSRSEGDYGYAF
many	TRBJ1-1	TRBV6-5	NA	TGTGCCAGCAGTTACTCGCCCCTGCCGAACACTGAAGCTTTCTTT	CASSYSPLPNTEAFF
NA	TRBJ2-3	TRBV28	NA	TGTGCCAGCAGCCTGGAGGGGTATGCAGATACGCAGTATTTT	CASSLEGYADTQYF
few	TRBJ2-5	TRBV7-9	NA	TGTGCCAGCAGCTATCAGCATTACCAAGAGACCCAGTACTTC	CASSYQHYQETQYF
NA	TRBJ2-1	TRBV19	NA	TGTGCCAGTACTTCGAGGAATGAGCAGTTCTTC	CASTSRNEQFF
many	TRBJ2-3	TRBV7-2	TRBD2	TGTGCCAGCAGCTCCCGGGACTACCGACAAATAACAGATACGCAGTATTTT	CASSSRDYRQITDTQYF
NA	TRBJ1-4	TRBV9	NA	TGTGCCAGCAGCGGAGGGACCCTAGGGGATGAAAAACTGTTTTTT	CASSGGTLGDEKLFF
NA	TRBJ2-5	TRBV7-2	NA	TGTGCCAGCAGCTTAGCACCCGCCGGGAGTTACCAAGAGACCCAGTACTTC	CASSLAPAGSYQETQYF
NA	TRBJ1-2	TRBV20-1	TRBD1	TGCAGTGCTCACGTAGGGGGCTGGGGCTACACCTTC	CSAHVGGWGYTF
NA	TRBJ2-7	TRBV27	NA	TGTGCCAGCAGTTTATCGTTAGCGCCGACCTACGAGCAGTACTTC	CASSLSLAPTYEQYF
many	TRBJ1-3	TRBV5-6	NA	TGTGCCAGCAGCGAGGACCGGGGGAGTACTGGAAACACCATATATTTT	CASSEDRGSTGNTIYF
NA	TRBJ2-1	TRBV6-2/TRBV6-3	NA	TGTGCCAGCAGCCCCAGTGGATTCCATGAGCAGTTCTTC	CASSPSGFHEQFF
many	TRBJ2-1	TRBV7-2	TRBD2	TGTGCCAGTTCCCTAGCGGGAGGAGTCGATGAGCAGTTCTTC	CASSLAGGVDEQFF
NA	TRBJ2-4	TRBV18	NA	TGTGCCAGCTCGCCACCGGGACACTCAAACATTCAGTACTTC	CASSPPGHSNIQYF